One sample yielded the 17 T cell receptor beta chains listed below, sequenced in a study of blood T cell repertoires in COVID-19. Assay: immunoSEQ multiplex PCR; the TCRdb copy retains only in-frame clones and omits some. The data show roughly 70,000 clones, about 88% seen once. Sequenced material: peripheral blood. Source of these receptors: a man between 65 and 85 years old with active COVID-19.

This clone showed up just once. The chain carries TRBV18 and TRBJ1-1; D may be TRBD1 (5 bases). Deletions cut 4 bases from V and 5 bases from J, with 14 bases between. In germline, CDR1 is KGHSH, CDR2 LQKENI. The CDR3 has 14 amino acids. CDR3 loop: CASSLGGSRTEAFF. As DNA, the CDR3 is TGTGCCAGCTCACTGGGGGGGTCGCGGACTGAAGCTTTCTTT.

The genes are TRBV7-3 and TRBJ2-2; weak D call: TRBD2 (5 bases). The CDR3 has 14 amino acids. CDR1 SGHTA and CDR2 FQGTGA come from the germline V gene. The germline V and J ends were trimmed by 3 bases and 7 bases, with 12 bases remaining between them. Here the CDR3 reads CASSLRGGGGELFF. The CDR3 coding sequence is TGTGCCAGCAGCTTGCGAGGAGGTGGCGGGGAGCTGTTTTTT.

This chain joins TRBV30 and TRBJ1-1, with D unclear. The CDR3 extends over 15 amino acids. V dropped 4 bases and J dropped 0 bases, with 15 bases sitting between them. Germline CDR1 is GTSNPN and CDR2 is SVGIG (reference sequence). In DNA, the CDR3 is TGTGCCTGGAAGGCCCCGAGGTTCTTGAACACTGAAGCTTTCTTT. Its protein is CAWKAPRFLNTEAFF. Filled out from reference TRBV30 and TRBJ1-1, the complete variable domain reads SQTIHQWPATLVQPVGSPLSLECTVEGTSNPNLYWYRQAAGRGLQLLFYSVGIGQISSEVPQNLSASRPQDRQFILSSKKLLLSDSGFYLCAWKAPRFLNTEAFFGQGTRLTVV.

V usage is TRBV7-2 and J usage is TRBJ1-2; possible D gene TRBD1, 6 bases. Trimming removed 5 bases from V and 2 bases from J, with 18 bases in between. CDR1 and CDR2 from the germline V gene are SGHTA and FQGNSA. The CDR3 length is 16 residues. The CDR3 coding sequence is TGTGCCAGCAGCCCGCGAACAGGGCCGGGCAACTATGGCTACACCTTC. This sequence encodes CASSPRTGPGNYGYTF. Together with reference TRBV7-2 and TRBJ1-2, the CDR3 gives the full variable domain: GAGVSQSPSNKVTEKGKDVELRCDPISGHTALYWYRQSLGQGLEFLIYFQGNSAPDKSGLPSDRFSAERTGGSVSTLTIQRTQQEDSAVYLCASSPRTGPGNYGYTFGSGTRLTVV.

The count of this clone is one. This sequence joins TRBV6-2 or TRBV6-3 and TRBJ1-1; TRBD1 agrees at 11 bases. Germline assignment: CDR1 MNHEY and CDR2 SVGEGT. The CDR3 has 16 residues. Trimming removed 7 bases from V and 0 bases from J; junction bases left unmatched: 7. CDR3 residues: CASTPGTGGMNTEAFF. CDR3 coding DNA: TGTGCCAGCACCCCCGGGACAGGGGGAATGAACACTGAAGCTTTCTTT.

The chain uses TRBV3-1 (or the pseudogene TRBV3-2) and TRBJ2-7, with 8 bases identical to TRBD2. J lost 1 base, V lost 2 bases, and 10 bases had no gene match. Looked up from germline, CDR1 is LGHDT and CDR2 is YNNKEL (reference sequence). This CDR3 contains 17 residues. As DNA, the CDR3 is TGTGCCAGCAGCCAAACCCGCGGGGGCGGGGGGTCCTACGAGCAGTACTTC. Residues: CASSQTRGGGGSYEQYF.

The V gene is TRBV7-2, the J gene TRBJ2-1, with 7 bases fitting TRBD2. The CDR3 covers 15 residues. V dropped 1 base and J dropped 9; count of bases not matched to a gene: 9. The germline gives CDR1 SGHTA, CDR2 FQGNSA. Written as DNA, the CDR3 is TGTGCCAGCAGCTTAGGTCGCGGGAGCGTTGGTGAGCAGTTCTTC. This translates into CASSLGRGSVGEQFF.

The chain is built from TRBV27 and TRBJ2-5, with D possibly matching TRBD1 (5 bases). CDR1 is MNHEY, CDR2 SMNVEV, per germline (reference sequence). This CDR3 contains 16 residues. V dropped 5 bases and J dropped 0 bases, with 16 bases sitting between them. In nucleotides, the CDR3 is TGTGCCAGCAGTCCAGTGGGGCCAGGGTACCAAGAGACCCAGTACTTC. Translated, it gives CASSPVGPGYQETQYF.

The V and J genes are TRBV6-2 or TRBV6-3 and TRBJ2-4; D is possibly TRBD1 (6 bases). Trimming stripped 4 bases from V and 15 bases from J, with 13 bases between. Germline V gene sequence: CDR1 MNHEY, CDR2 SVGEGT. This CDR3 contains 11 residues. CDR3: CASSLGAVGYF. The DNA of the CDR3 is TGTGCCAGCAGTTTGGGGGCCGTGGGGTACTTC.

This sequence joins TRBV5-5 and TRBJ2-7, with a weak D call TRBD2 (6 bases). This CDR3 comprises 15 residues. V was clipped by 0 bases and J by 2 bases, with 12 bases between them. The germline V gene encodes CDR1 SGHKS and CDR2 YYEKEE (reference sequence). Written as DNA, the CDR3 is TGTGCCAGCAGCTTGGACTTAGCGGTCCCCTACGAGCAGTACTTC. Encoded protein: CASSLDLAVPYEQYF.

The chain links TRBV28 to TRBJ2-3, with 8 bases fitting TRBD2. Trimming removed 2 bases from V and 4 bases from J; junction bases left unmatched: 8. Germline V lookup: CDR1 MDHEN, CDR2 SYDVKM. This CDR3 spans 16 amino acids. The CDR3 sequence is CASSLGAGGRADTQYF. CDR3 in DNA: TGTGCCAGCAGTTTAGGGGCGGGAGGTAGGGCAGATACGCAGTATTTT.

CDR3 nucleotide sequence: TGTGCCAGCGCCGGACAGGGGGGCCCCTACGAGCAGTACTTC. Translating it yields CASAGQGGPYEQYF. The rearrangement links TRBV7-8 to TRBJ2-7; 10 nucleotides line up with TRBD1. V was pared by 8 bases and J by 2 bases, with 6 bases of the junction left unmatched. CDR1 is SGHVS, CDR2 FQNEAQ, per germline. CDR3 size: 14 residues. Looking up the rest from reference TRBV7-8 and TRBJ2-7 gives the full variable domain: GAGVSQSPRYKVAKRGQDVALRCDPISGHVSLFWYQQALGQGPEFLTYFQNEAQLDKSGLPSDRFFAERPEGSVSTLKIQRTQQEDSAVYLCASAGQGGPYEQYFGPGTRLTVT.

The chain recombines TRBV10-3 with TRBJ1-4, with 11 bases identical to TRBD1. Germline-derived CDR1 and CDR2 are ENHRY and SYGVKD. This CDR3 is built from 15 residues. The V gene end was trimmed by 2 bases and the J gene end by 11 bases; junction bases not matched to a gene: 7. CDR3 sequence: CAISEPRTGGGKLFF. Here the CDR3 DNA reads TGTGCCATCAGTGAGCCCCGGACAGGGGGCGGGAAACTGTTTTTT.

In this sample, this clone turned up once. The rearrangement joins TRBV6-2 or TRBV6-3 to TRBJ2-5; 8 bases are shared with TRBD2. The V gene's germline CDR1 is MNHEY and CDR2 SVGEGT. Germline trimming cut 2 bases from V and 1 base from J; bases unmatched to any gene: 9. CDR3 size: 17 residues. DNA of the CDR3: TGTGCCAGCAGTTACCCCAGGGGCGGGAGGACCCAAGAGACCCAGTACTTC. Its translation is CASSYPRGGRTQETQYF.

The genes are TRBV19 and TRBJ2-1, with TRBD2 matching 12 bases. V was pared by 5 bases and J by 9 bases, with 8 bases of the junction left unmatched. The CDR3 totals 15 residues. Germline-derived CDR1 and CDR2 are LNHDA and SQIVND (reference sequence). The CDR3 DNA reads as TGTGCCAGTAGTCTGACTAGCGGGAGTAGAGGTGAGCAGTTCTTC. As protein: CASSLTSGSRGEQFF.

The chain recombines TRBV19 with TRBJ2-2; tentative D call: TRBD2 (6 bases). V was trimmed by 3 bases and J by 8 bases, leaving 10 bases between them. Germline lookup yields CDR1 LNHDA and CDR2 SQIVND (reference sequence). This CDR3 region has 13 residues. CDR3 amino acids: CASSMGLAGELFF. In nucleotides, the CDR3 is TGTGCCAGTAGTATGGGCCTAGCGGGGGAGCTGTTTTTT.

This sequence joins TRBV15 and TRBJ2-1, with a tentative D call TRBD2 (5 bases). Trimming removed 4 bases from V and 2 bases from J, with 6 bases in between. CDR1 is LNHNV and CDR2 is YYDKDF in the germline V gene (reference sequence). The CDR3 totals 13 residues. CDR3 protein: CATSTGTYNEQFF. The CDR3 DNA is TGTGCCACCAGCACGGGGACCTACAATGAGCAGTTCTTC.